This entry lists 24 T cell receptor beta chains sequenced from one sample in a study of OX40 agonist ivuxolimab in advanced cancers. The method was immunoSEQ multiplex PCR; TCRdb's version includes in-frame clones alone and lacks a portion of them. The data contain around 70,000 clones, under 85% of them singletons. This material consisted of CD4+ or CD8+ T cells sorted from blood, taken in a trial of the OX40 agonist ivuxolimab. Every receptor here comes from an adult with an advanced solid tumor such as melanoma, head and neck, liver or kidney cancer.

This chain links TRBV5-1 with TRBJ1-3; tentative D call: TRBD1 (5 bases). This CDR3 is 15 amino acids long. Germline V lookup: CDR1 SGHRS, CDR2 YFSETQ. V was clipped by 3 bases and J by 6 bases, with 16 bases between them. The CDR3 spells CASSSTPTGTNTIYF. The CDR3 nucleotides are TGCGCCAGCAGCTCGACCCCTACCGGGACAAACACCATATATTTT.

V and J are TRBV7-8 and TRBJ2-2, with D possibly TRBD1 on 6 matching bases. Germline CDR1 is SGHVS and CDR2 is FQNEAQ. The CDR3 totals 15 residues. V lost 5 bases to trimming and J lost 0 bases, with 10 bases between them. CDR3 sequence reads: CASSKGVPNTGELFF. The DNA of the CDR3 is TGTGCCAGCAGCAAGGGGGTCCCGAACACCGGGGAGCTGTTTTTT.

The V and J genes are TRBV7-6 and TRBJ1-2, with 9 bases that match TRBD1. The CDR3 runs to 15 residues. CDR1 is SGHVS and CDR2 is FNYEAQ in the germline V gene. The CDR3 is CVRTRGDRVHYGYTF. CDR3 DNA sequence: TGTGTCAGAACCCGAGGGGACAGGGTACACTATGGCTACACCTTC.

This clone was seen once. CDR3 amino acids: CASSESGGANVLTF. In nucleotides, the CDR3 is TGCGCCAGCAGTGAGTCTGGGGGGGCCAACGTCCTGACTTTC. V gene TRBV10-2 combines with J gene TRBJ2-6; D not resolved. The CDR3 is 14 residues long. Germline loops: CDR1 WSHSY, CDR2 SAAADI. V was shortened by 0 bases and J by 4 bases, with 4 bases between the two germline ends.

The V gene is TRBV2, the J gene TRBJ1-1, with D possibly matching TRBD1 (6 bases). The CDR3 length is 15 residues. Germline CDR1 reads SNHLY; CDR2 reads FYNNEI. Deletions cut 2 bases from V and 2 bases from J, with 12 bases between. As DNA, the CDR3 is TGTGCCAGCAGTGAAATCAGGGGCGGTAACACTGAAGCTTTCTTT. Protein sequence: CASSEIRGGNTEAFF.

This chain joins TRBV6-1 and TRBJ1-2, with D possibly TRBD1 on 5 matching bases. The CDR3 runs 14 residues. CDR1 and CDR2 (germline): MNHNS, SASEGT. V was clipped by 6 bases and J by 5 bases, with 16 bases between them. The CDR3, as DNA: TGTGCCAGCAGAGCTTCCGGGACGCAATATGGCTACACCTTC. It specifies CASRASGTQYGYTF.

This clone appeared a single time. This rearrangement joins TRBV11-1 to TRBJ2-2; tentative D call: TRBD1 (6 bases). The V end lost 5 bases, the J end lost 1 base, and 11 bases lay between the germline ends. The CDR3 runs 15 residues. CDR1 is SGHAT and CDR2 is FQDESV in the germline V gene (reference sequence). The CDR3 region is CASSPLTGNTGELFF. In nucleotides, the CDR3 is TGTGCCAGCAGCCCACTGACAGGGAACACCGGGGAGCTGTTTTTT.

This clone was observed once. The V call is TRBV9, the J call TRBJ1-1; perhaps TRBD1 as D (5 bases). Looked up from germline, CDR1 is SGDLS and CDR2 is YYNGEE. This CDR3 contains 15 residues. Trimming took off 4 bases at V and 0 bases at J, with 13 bases between the two ends. This chain's CDR3 is CASSPGDFLNTEAFF. For the CDR3, the DNA is TGTGCCAGCAGCCCCGGGGACTTTTTGAACACTGAAGCTTTCTTT.

The chain links TRBV5-6 to TRBJ2-7; TRBD1 agrees at 11 bases. CDR3 size: 15 residues. The germline V gene encodes CDR1 SGHDT and CDR2 YYEEEE. V gave up 6 bases and J gave up 7 bases; unmatched junction bases: 12. CDR3 residues: CASTGKDRGRNEQYF. In nucleotides, the CDR3 is TGTGCCAGCACCGGGAAGGACAGGGGGCGTAATGAGCAGTACTTC.

The chain is built from TRBV6-1 and TRBJ1-5, with D unresolved. The CDR3 runs to 14 residues. Germline V gives CDR1 MNHNS, CDR2 SASEGT. V was clipped by 6 bases and J by 4 bases, with 13 bases between them. The CDR3 reads CASRITDQNQPQHF. The CDR3 DNA reads as TGTGCCAGCAGGATCACGGACCAGAATCAGCCCCAGCATTTT.

In this sample, this clone turned up once. The V call is TRBV30, the J call TRBJ2-3, with D possibly being TRBD2 (6 bases). Germline assignment: CDR1 GTSNPN and CDR2 SVGIG (reference sequence). Trimming took off 4 bases at V and 2 bases at J, with 10 bases between the two ends. The CDR3 loop spans 13 amino acids. Written as DNA, the CDR3 is TGTGCCTGGACTAGCGCGAACACAGATACGCAGTATTTT. It is translated as CAWTSANTDTQYF.

V usage is TRBV7-2 and J usage is TRBJ2-4; maybe TRBD1 (6 bases). Germline V gives CDR1 SGHTA, CDR2 FQGNSA. CDR3 length: 15 amino acids. V lost 5 bases and J lost 1, with 12 bases in between. DNA of the CDR3: TGTGCCAGCAGCCCTAGGGGGTACGCCAAAAACATTCAGTACTTC. As protein: CASSPRGYAKNIQYF.

This clone was detected a few times. As DNA, the CDR3 is TGTGCCAGTGGGGACTCGAAGCAGTACTTC. Protein sequence: CASGDSKQYF. V is TRBV14 and J is TRBJ2-7, with D perhaps TRBD2 (6 bases). Per germline, CDR1 SGHDN and CDR2 FVKESK. Between the trimmed V and J ends, which lost 9 bases and 8 bases, there was a span of 11 bases. This CDR3 contains 10 residues.

The gene calls are TRBV19 and TRBJ1-2; D unclear. CDR1 LNHDA and CDR2 SQIVND come from the germline V gene (reference sequence). V was cut by 3 bases and J by 8 bases, with 4 bases left in between. The CDR3 consists of 10 residues. The CDR3 coding sequence is TGTGCCAGTAGTATGAGAGGCTACACCTTC. This codes for CASSMRGYTF.

The V call is TRBV5-4, the J call TRBJ2-5; D may be TRBD1 (6 bases). CDR1 and CDR2 from the germline V gene are SGHNT and YYREEE (reference sequence). Trimming took off 0 bases at V and 0 bases at J, with 9 bases between the two ends. The CDR3 runs to 15 residues. CDR3 amino acids: CASSLDQGHQETQYF. The DNA of the CDR3 is TGTGCCAGCAGCTTGGATCAGGGGCACCAAGAGACCCAGTACTTC.

This rearrangement joins TRBV19 to TRBJ1-5; D is perhaps TRBD1 (6 bases). Per the germline V gene, CDR1 is LNHDA and CDR2 is SQIVND (reference sequence). The CDR3 is made up of 17 amino acids. V shed 5 bases and J shed 3 bases, with 20 bases lying between them. The CDR3 DNA sequence: TGTGCCAGTAGTCCCCACAGGGTTGGTTCGTTCAATCAGCCCCAGCATTTT. Its translation is CASSPHRVGSFNQPQHF.

The chain combines TRBV19 with TRBJ2-7, with TRBD1 matching over 9 bases. The CDR3 contains 14 residues. Trimming took 7 bases from V and 4 from J; bases not matched to a gene: 8. CDR1 is LNHDA and CDR2 is SQIVND in the germline V gene (reference sequence). The CDR3: CASTPGQGSYEQYF. Here the CDR3 DNA reads TGTGCCAGTACACCGGGACAGGGCTCTTACGAGCAGTACTTC.

The chain recombines TRBV6-6 with TRBJ1-2; perhaps TRBD1 as D (6 bases). Trimming took 0 bases from V and 4 from J, leaving 15 bases between them. Germline V gives CDR1 MNHNY, CDR2 SVGAGI (reference sequence). The CDR3 is made up of 16 amino acids. The CDR3 is CASSYSNKGGVYGYTF. CDR3 bases: TGTGCCAGCAGTTACTCGAATAAGGGGGGCGTCTATGGCTACACCTTC.

In DNA form, the CDR3 reads TGCGCCAGCAGCCAAGTCAAGGGAGGTTCCCCCTACAATGAGCAGTTCTTC. Translated: CASSQVKGGSPYNEQFF. V is TRBV4-3 and J is TRBJ2-1; a possible D gene is TRBD2 (6 bases). V was clipped by 1 base and J by 2 bases, with 15 bases between them. This CDR3 comprises 17 residues. The germline V gene encodes CDR1 LGHNA and CDR2 YSLEER.

This chain joins TRBV6-1 and TRBJ2-3, with 8 bases identical to TRBD1. V trimming: 8 bases; J trimming: 4 bases; junction bases outside the gene matches: 8. Germline-derived CDR1 and CDR2 are MNHNS and SASEGT. The CDR3 is 14 residues long. The DNA for the CDR3 is TGTGCCAGCGGACAGGGAAGGACCGCAGATACGCAGTATTTT. Its protein product is CASGQGRTADTQYF.

This rearrangement joins TRBV15 to TRBJ1-2; D gene unclear. The CDR3 spans 16 residues. Germline V gene sequence: CDR1 LNHNV, CDR2 YYDKDF (reference sequence). V dropped 0 bases and J dropped 6 bases, with 17 bases sitting between them. The CDR3 region is CATSRESRGIQNGYTF. The CDR3 bases are TGTGCCACCAGCAGAGAATCCCGGGGAATCCAGAATGGCTACACCTTC.

The rearrangement links TRBV7-8 to TRBJ1-1; TRBD1 matches at 7 bases. Germline CDR1 SGHVS, CDR2 FQNEAQ. Trimming cost V 1 base and J 7 bases; bases outside gene matches: 3. The CDR3 extends over 13 amino acids. The DNA of the CDR3 is TGTGCCAGCAGCTTAGGGGGACAGATTGAAGCTTTCTTT. Protein product: CASSLGGQIEAFF.

The chain recombines TRBV10-3 with TRBJ2-1; possible D gene TRBD1, 8 bases. Germline assignment: CDR1 ENHRY and CDR2 SYGVKD. Trimming removed 5 bases at V and 6 bases at J, with 17 bases between. The CDR3 totals 15 residues. CDR3 sequence reads: CAISTGGVRFNEQFF. CDR3 DNA: TGTGCCATCAGTACAGGGGGGGTTCGATTCAATGAGCAGTTCTTC.

The rearrangement links TRBV19 to TRBJ1-3; perhaps TRBD1 as D (5 bases). V dropped 5 bases and J dropped 1 base, with 12 bases sitting between them. Germline CDR1 LNHDA, CDR2 SQIVND (reference sequence). The CDR3 sequence is 15 residues long. CDR3 bases: TGTGCCAGTAGTCAGGGAAGGGGATCTGGAAACACCATATATTTT. Encoded protein: CASSQGRGSGNTIYF. The variable domain in full, completed from reference TRBV19 and TRBJ1-3, reads DGGITQSPKYLFRKEGQNVTLSCEQNLNHDAMYWYRQDPGQGLRLIYYSQIVNDFQKGDIAEGYSVSREKKESFPLTVTSAQKNPTAFYLCASSQGRGSGNTIYFGEGSWLTVV.